The TCR beta chain under discussion was sequenced for a study of early T cells in non-severe SARS-CoV-2 infection. Attached unique molecular identifiers marked individual cDNA molecules. TCRdb called the 5' RACE reads again in MiXCR, with one record for every CDR3 protein. The sample shows about 55,000 distinct CDR3 sequences, about 16% of them seen only once. V was trimmed by 0 bases and J by 4 bases, leaving 13 bases between them. Per the germline V gene, CDR1 is SGDLS and CDR2 is YYNGEE. The CDR3 runs 15 residues. The origin of this receptor is an adult who was a healthcare worker with PCR-confirmed SARS-CoV-2 infection or an uninfected control (not recorded which). Material: whole blood, obtained at baseline. V usage is TRBV9 and J usage is TRBJ1-2; D possibly corresponds to TRBD1 (6 bases). CDR3 nucleotide sequence: TGTGCCAGCAGCGTAGAGGACAGCCGCTTCTATGGCTACACCTTC. It codes for CASSVEDSRFYGYTF.